The next 5 T cell receptor beta chains were all read from a single sample in a study of T-cell memory formation after mild COVID-19. MiXCR was run by TCRdb on the 5' RACE reads, yielding one entry per CDR3 protein. Among 300,000 to 400,000 distinct CDR3 sequences listed, 10% to 15% were seen once. Sequencing was performed on PBMCs or a T cell subset sorted from them (not recorded which). The receptors were sampled from a man between 18 and 29 years old who had mild COVID-19 (a few samples of this study predate the infection). Cell type and time point are not known.

The V call is TRBV4-1, the J call TRBJ2-7; 9 bases are a match to TRBD2. Germline values: CDR1 MGHRA, CDR2 YSYEKL. V was clipped by 0 bases and J by 2 bases; unmatched bases: 2. The CDR3 is 15 amino acids. CDR3 amino acids: CASSQERGGPYEQYF. CDR3 DNA: TGCGCCAGCAGCCAAGAGCGGGGGGGCCCCTACGAGCAGTACTTC.

The rearrangement links TRBV18 to TRBJ2-7, with D maybe TRBD1 (5 bases). CDR3 size: 14 residues. CDR1 and CDR2 (germline): KGHSH, LQKENI. Trimming took 4 bases from V and 0 from J, leaving 10 bases between them. The CDR3 DNA follows: TGTGCCAGCTCACGCGCAGGGTTCTCCTACGAGCAGTACGTC. Translation: CASSRAGFSYEQYV.

This clonotype was seen more than once but under ten times. The chain couples TRBV6-5 to TRBJ1-5; 8 nucleotides align to TRBD1. The CDR3 sequence is 15 residues long. In germline, CDR1 is MNHEY, CDR2 SVGAGI. The junction had 5 bases not matched to a gene; V was cut back by 5 bases and J by 2 bases. CDR3 DNA sequence: TGTGCCAGCAGTAGCTCAGGGGGCGGCAATCAGCCCCAGCATTTT. Residues: CASSSSGGGNQPQHF.

This clonotype was observed a handful of times. The J gene is TRBJ2-4, the V gene TRBV6-5, with D unresolved. Germline lookup yields CDR1 MNHEY and CDR2 SVGAGI. The V and J ends lost 2 bases and 0 bases respectively, with 5 bases between them. This CDR3 is 14 amino acids long. The CDR3: CASSYQGAKNIQYF. For the CDR3, the DNA is TGTGCCAGCAGTTACCAAGGAGCCAAAAACATTCAGTACTTC.

This rearrangement joins TRBV24-1 to TRBJ2-1; 8 nucleotides match TRBD1. This CDR3 spans 13 amino acids. V lost 9 bases and J lost 8; bases outside the gene matches: 8. Germline V CDR1 and CDR2: KGHDR, SFDVKD. The CDR3, as DNA: TGTGCCACCGGGGGCAGGGGGCTCGATGAGCAGTTCTTC. Its translation is CATGGRGLDEQFF.